The 30 T cell receptor beta chains in this list originate from one sample, sequenced in a study of T cells expressing NK-cell markers. TCRdb reprocessed the 5' RACE reads and reports one entry per CDR3 protein, with no DNA. The sample holds 250,000 to 300,000 distinct CDR3 sequences. The source material was blood T cells: a sorted CD56 or NKG2C T cell subset, CD4+ or CD8+ T cells, or bulk PBMC T cells (not recorded which). The receptors stem from a woman between 18 and 75 years old in good health.

The rearrangement uses TRBV6-1 and TRBJ1-2. Germline loops: CDR1 MNHNS, CDR2 SASEGT. The CDR3 has 12 residues. CDR3 residues: CASSEHPSIGTF.

The chain couples TRBV12-3 or TRBV12-4 to TRBJ2-2; no DNA is available, so the TRBD1 call from TCRdb remains unchecked. The CDR3 is made up of 15 amino acids. The CDR3 reads CASSLFPSGTGELFF.

The rearrangement uses TRBV12-3 or TRBV12-4 and TRBJ1-6; absent DNA, TCRdb's TRBD1 call cannot be checked. The CDR3 contains 13 residues. The CDR3 here is CASSSGYNSPLHF.

The rearrangement joins TRBV6-2 or TRBV6-3 to TRBJ2-1; the TCRdb D gene call, TRBD1, has no DNA to confirm it. The CDR3 spans 14 residues. The germline gives CDR1 MNHEY, CDR2 SVGEGT. CDR3: CASSPIGTGAYQFF.

V gene TRBV5-1 combines with J gene TRBJ2-3; there is no DNA to check the TCRdb D call of TRBD2. The CDR3 is made up of 18 amino acids. The germline V gene encodes CDR1 SGHRS and CDR2 YFSETQ. CDR3 sequence reads: CASSPGLAGGWSTDTQYF.

J is TRBJ1-1 and V is TRBV5-4. Germline V gene sequence: CDR1 SGHNT, CDR2 YYREEE (reference sequence). The CDR3 is made up of 13 amino acids. The CDR3 reads CASSWEWNTEAFF.

The rearrangement links TRBV29-1 to TRBJ1-1. The CDR3 covers 13 residues. The germline gives CDR1 SQVTM, CDR2 ANQGSEA. The CDR3 region is CSVVWTINTEAFF.

This chain uses TRBV7-2 with TRBJ2-3; TCRdb picks TRBD1, but there is no DNA to check that call. Germline CDR1 SGHTA, CDR2 FQGNSA. The CDR3 contains 16 residues. The CDR3: CASSPRTGGKTDTQYF.

The rearrangement links TRBV12-3 or TRBV12-4 to TRBJ2-1. This CDR3 is built from 15 residues. Here the CDR3 reads CASQPDPAYYNEQFF.

V is TRBV5-1 and J is TRBJ2-5. The CDR3 has 13 amino acids. Germline V gene sequence: CDR1 SGHRS, CDR2 YFSETQ. Here the CDR3 reads CASSLMEIETQYF.

The chain carries TRBV5-1 and TRBJ2-1; TCRdb picks TRBD2, but there is no DNA to check that call. CDR1 and CDR2 (germline): SGHRS, YFSETQ. The CDR3 is 13 residues long. The CDR3: CASSPAGWIEQFF. Supplemented by reference TRBV5-1 and TRBJ2-1, the full variable domain reads KAGVTQTPRYLIKTRGQQVTLSCSPISGHRSVSWYQQTPGQGLQFLFEYFSETQRNKGNFPGRFSGRQFSNSRSEMNVSTLELGDSALYLCASSPAGWIEQFFGPGTRLTVL.

V usage is TRBV7-2 and J usage is TRBJ1-2. The CDR3 is 15 amino acids. CDR1 is SGHTA, CDR2 FQGNSA, per germline. The CDR3 spells CASSLGGGRYYGYTF.

The V call is TRBV10-3, the J call TRBJ1-1. The CDR3 spans 13 residues. CDR1 is ENHRY, CDR2 SYGVKD, per germline. This CDR3 reads CAIGLGLGTEAFF.

V usage is TRBV6-4 and J usage is TRBJ2-1; the D call of TRBD1 rests on TCRdb alone, since no DNA is present to check it. CDR1 MRHNA and CDR2 SNTAGT come from the germline V gene. CDR3 length: 15 amino acids. The CDR3 is CASSDYGGSSNEQFF.

This sequence joins TRBV7-7 and TRBJ2-3; TCRdb's assignment of TRBD1 cannot be checked, as there is no DNA. The CDR3 covers 14 residues. The germline V gene has CDR1 SSHAT and CDR2 FNYEAQ (reference sequence). CDR3: CASSFRGGTDTQYF.

The V and J genes are TRBV11-1 and TRBJ2-1; the D call of TRBD2 rests on TCRdb alone, since no DNA is present to check it. This CDR3 contains 16 residues. CDR1 is SGHAT, CDR2 FQDESV, per germline (reference sequence). CDR3 sequence reads: CASSSGLAHSYNEQFF.

V is TRBV11-2 and J is TRBJ2-7; there is no DNA to check the TCRdb D call of TRBD1. This CDR3 is 13 amino acids long. The germline V gene encodes CDR1 SGHAT and CDR2 FQNNGV. The CDR3 loop is CASSLDRRYEQYF.

V and J are TRBV12-3 or TRBV12-4 and TRBJ2-3; TCRdb returns TRBD2, unconfirmable since there is no DNA. This CDR3 spans 18 amino acids. CDR3 in amino acids: CASSLATSGRGSTDTQYF.

The chain is built from TRBV7-2 and TRBJ1-2; TCRdb designates TRBD1, a call that cannot be tested without DNA. This CDR3 has 16 amino acids. CDR1 is SGHTA, CDR2 FQGNSA, per germline. CDR3 sequence: CASILSDLARKGGYTF.

The chain carries TRBV3-1 and TRBJ2-7; the D call from TCRdb, TRBD1, cannot be confirmed without DNA. The CDR3 spans 14 residues. In germline, CDR1 is LGHDT, CDR2 YNNKEL (reference sequence). CDR3 sequence: CASSPGAAVREQYF.

This chain joins TRBV6-2 or TRBV6-3 and TRBJ2-2; TCRdb reports TRBD1, a call that lacks DNA to check it against. The CDR3 contains 16 residues. The V gene's germline CDR1 is MNHEY and CDR2 SVGEGT. Here the CDR3 reads CASSYEGILPAGELFF.

This chain joins TRBV7-2 and TRBJ1-4; the D gene TCRdb calls, TRBD1, cannot be checked with no DNA. Germline loops: CDR1 SGHTA, CDR2 FQGNSA. This CDR3 region has 16 residues. CDR3 region: CASSAQTGGGNEKLFF.

V and J are TRBV5-1 and TRBJ2-7; TCRdb's assignment of TRBD1 cannot be checked, as there is no DNA. The CDR3 runs 14 residues. CDR1 and CDR2 (germline): SGHRS, YFSETQ. This CDR3 is CASSSSGVTYEQYF.

The genes are TRBV20-1 and TRBJ2-1; checking the TCRdb D call of TRBD1 is not possible without DNA. CDR3 length: 14 amino acids. Looked up from germline, CDR1 is DFQATT and CDR2 is SNEGSKA (reference sequence). This chain's CDR3 is CSASRDLLFGEQFF.

The chain employs TRBV20-1 and TRBJ2-7; TCRdb names TRBD1, which stays unverified in the absence of DNA. CDR1 is DFQATT and CDR2 is SNEGSKA in the germline V gene (reference sequence). The length of the CDR3 is 13 residues. Here the CDR3 reads CSASRGVSYEQYF.

The CDR3 sequence is CASSLDWAGGAKNIQYF. This chain links TRBV11-2 with TRBJ2-4; TCRdb names TRBD2, which stays unverified in the absence of DNA. CDR1 is SGHAT, CDR2 FQNNGV, per germline. CDR3 length: 17 residues.

V is TRBV20-1 and J is TRBJ2-5; the TCRdb call, TRBD2, lacks DNA for checking. The germline gives CDR1 DFQATT, CDR2 SNEGSKA (reference sequence). CDR3 length: 13 amino acids. The CDR3 is CSALVGYQETQYF.

This CDR3 is CASSYRGDGYTF. The gene calls are TRBV27 and TRBJ1-2; TCRdb indicates TRBD1, and absent DNA this call remains unverified. Germline V gives CDR1 MNHEY, CDR2 SMNVEV (reference sequence). This CDR3 comprises 12 residues.

The chain joins TRBV29-1 to TRBJ2-2; the TCRdb call, TRBD2, lacks DNA for checking. The CDR3 runs to 15 residues. In germline, CDR1 is SQVTM, CDR2 ANQGSEA. Here the CDR3 reads CSVGVTSLNTGELFF.

The chain is built from TRBV27 and TRBJ1-2; TCRdb's D call, TRBD1, is unchecked because there is no DNA. Per the germline V gene, CDR1 is MNHEY and CDR2 is SMNVEV (reference sequence). The CDR3 is 16 amino acids. CDR3 sequence: CASSPGQAVLEYGYTF.